This T cell receptor beta chain was identified in a study of T cell responses to AZD1222 COVID-19 vaccine. Study as a whole: The analysis combined second doses at about 4 or about 12 weeks. Study-level results: Females made up more of the donors, who were largely white British, and clonal diversity may have come out too low. None of the repertoires were sampled until the peak T cell response had passed.

Concerning this clone itself: No antigen is known for it.

Clones were sequenced by immunoSEQ multiplex PCR, and TCRdb holds only the in-frame ones, with some missing. The data show about 96,000 clones, about 89% seen once. The CDR3 totals 18 residues. Germline CDR1 MDHEN, CDR2 SYDVKM. V lost 0 bases, J lost 1 base, and 18 bases lay in between. The chain combines TRBV28 with TRBJ1-1; D may be TRBD1 (5 bases). Sequenced material: peripheral blood, taken on day 0 of AZD1222 vaccination. This TCR came from an adult in good health. The CDR3, as DNA: TGTGCCAGCAGTTTATGGACCGAGTCAGGGAGAAGGAACACTGAAGCTTTCTTT. It specifies CASSLWTESGRRNTEAFF.